Listed here are 18 T cell receptor beta chains from one sample, sequenced in a study of cytomegalovirus exposure and HLA in healthy donors. The PCR contained 60 Vbeta and 13 Jbeta primers. TCRdb's table, derived via immunoSEQ multiplex PCR, lists solely in-frame clones and lacks some. The table lists around 180,000 clones, roughly 84% of them singletons. The sequencing input was PBMCs. The source is a boy under 18 in good health and CMV-seronegative.

Turning to this clone: A read error may account for a junction end that differs from germline. The V call is TRBV7-7, the J call TRBJ2-2, with TRBD1 matching over 7 bases. The CDR3 contains 17 residues. Germline assignment: CDR1 SSHAT and CDR2 FNYEAQ (reference sequence). CDR3 protein: CASSSRRTGANTGELFF. In nucleotides, the CDR3 is TGTGCTAGCAGCTCTCGCCGGACAGGAGCGAACACCGGGGAGCTGTTTTTT.

The chain couples TRBV6-5 to TRBJ2-3; 7 bases map to TRBD1. This CDR3 has 15 amino acids. The trim removed 4 bases at V and 0 bases at J, leaving 4 bases unmatched. Germline-derived CDR1 and CDR2 are MNHEY and SVGAGI. The CDR3 loop reads CASSFQGVSTDTQYF. CDR3 nucleotides: TGTGCCAGCAGTTTTCAGGGGGTTAGCACAGATACGCAGTATTTT.

The chain employs TRBV19 and TRBJ2-7, with 8 bases fitting TRBD2. V lost 2 bases and J lost 5; bases outside the gene matches: 8. Looked up from germline, CDR1 is LNHDA and CDR2 is SQIVND (reference sequence). The CDR3 consists of 15 residues. The CDR3 nucleotides are TGTGCCAGTAGTATATATACGGGGGGGCCGGACGAGCAGTACTTC. It encodes CASSIYTGGPDEQYF.

The chain carries TRBV14 and TRBJ1-2, with a possible D match to TRBD1 (5 bases). Trimming removed 1 base from V and 13 bases from J, with 13 bases in between. This CDR3 spans 12 amino acids. CDR1 and CDR2 (germline): SGHDN, FVKESK. CDR3 loop: CASSQGQPVVTF. For the CDR3, the DNA is TGTGCCAGCAGCCAAGGACAGCCCGTGGTCACCTTC.

The chain carries TRBV28 and TRBJ2-7; D unclear. CDR1 is MDHEN, CDR2 SYDVKM, per germline. The CDR3 contains 12 residues. V lost 7 bases to trimming and J lost 4 bases, with 11 bases between them. The CDR3 protein is CASMEFSYEQYF. CDR3 DNA sequence: TGTGCCAGCATGGAGTTCTCGTACGAGCAGTACTTC.

CDR3 DNA: TGTGCCAGCAGCGTCGTGGACAGGGGGTTTGCTAACTATGGCTACACCTTC. This codes for CASSVVDRGFANYGYTF. The chain has TRBV9 and TRBJ1-2, with 10 bases lining up with TRBD1. J lost 0 bases, V lost 2 bases, and 7 bases had no gene match. The CDR3 contains 17 residues. Germline V CDR1 and CDR2: SGDLS, YYNGEE.

The chain links TRBV6-5 to TRBJ2-3, with a weak D call TRBD2 (6 bases). This CDR3 has 15 amino acids. CDR1 and CDR2 from the germline V gene are MNHEY and SVGAGI. V lost 8 bases and J 3 bases, leaving 18 bases between the germline ends. CDR3 nucleotides: TGTGCCAGCTCCACCGGCGGGACTTTAACAGATACGCAGTATTTT. Translated: CASSTGGTLTDTQYF.

V is TRBV11-2 and J is TRBJ2-7; D is uncertain. This CDR3 has 13 amino acids. Between the trimmed V and J ends, which lost 4 bases and 2 bases, there was a span of 9 bases. Germline V gene sequence: CDR1 SGHAT, CDR2 FQNNGV. The CDR3 loop is CASSSAAAYEQYF. In DNA form, the CDR3 reads TGTGCCAGCAGCTCCGCGGCCGCCTACGAGCAGTACTTC.

The rearrangement uses TRBV13 and TRBJ1-1; the D gene is possibly TRBD1 (5 bases). The CDR3 length is 13 residues. V was clipped by 4 bases and J by 3 bases, with 9 bases between them. CDR1 and CDR2 from the germline V gene are PRHDT and FYEKMQ (reference sequence). The CDR3 DNA follows: TGTGCCAGCAGCTCTGGGGCCTACACTGAAGCTTTCTTT. Its protein is CASSSGAYTEAFF.

This rearrangement joins TRBV5-1 to TRBJ2-1, with TRBD1 matching over 9 bases. The trim removed 1 base at V and 6 bases at J, leaving 5 bases unmatched. The CDR3 loop spans 15 amino acids. Germline V lookup: CDR1 SGHRS, CDR2 YFSETQ. DNA of the CDR3: TGCGCCAGCAGCTTGAAACAGGGGGCGCGCAATGAGCAGTTCTTC. Its translation: CASSLKQGARNEQFF.

The V call is TRBV5-4, the J call TRBJ2-7; 8 bases line up with TRBD1. The length of the CDR3 is 15 residues. CDR1 SGHNT and CDR2 YYREEE come from the germline V gene (reference sequence). V shed 1 base, J shed 3 bases, and the junction held 6 bases outside the gene matches. CDR3 sequence reads: CASSLSGTGNYEQYF. The CDR3 DNA follows: TGTGCCAGCAGCTTGTCCGGGACAGGTAACTACGAGCAGTACTTC.

The chain recombines TRBV5-1 with TRBJ1-1, with D possibly matching TRBD1 (5 bases). This CDR3 spans 16 amino acids. Trimming removed 0 bases at V and 6 bases at J, with 18 bases between. Germline V gene data show CDR1 as SGHRS and CDR2 as YFSETQ. CDR3 residues: CASSLEAQGATAEAFF. The CDR3 region has the DNA TGCGCCAGCAGCTTGGAAGCCCAGGGTGCGACAGCTGAAGCTTTCTTT.

The chain joins TRBV12-5 to TRBJ1-1, with 7 bases lining up with TRBD1. The CDR3 sequence is 13 residues long. Per the germline V gene, CDR1 is LGHNT and CDR2 is FRNRAP. Germline trimming cut 6 bases from V and 4 bases from J; bases unmatched to any gene: 5. The CDR3 DNA is TGTGCTAGTGGCCCGGACAGGTTCACTGAAGCTTTCTTT. This encodes CASGPDRFTEAFF.

This clone was found once. This chain uses TRBV5-1 with TRBJ2-3, with TRBD2 matching over 9 bases. J was trimmed by 5 bases and V by 2 bases; bases with no gene match: 12. Germline V CDR1 and CDR2: SGHRS, YFSETQ. The CDR3 is made up of 17 amino acids. The CDR3 nucleotides read TGCGCCAGCAGCTTCGGCGGGGGGGGTGTAGAAAGAGATACGCAGTATTTT. Protein: CASSFGGGGVERDTQYF.

The chain links TRBV29-1 to TRBJ2-2; maybe TRBD1 (6 bases). CDR1 is SQVTM, CDR2 ANQGSEA, per germline. The CDR3 is 13 residues long. Trimming shortened V by 3 bases and J by 1 base, and 6 bases separated the two germline ends. CDR3 loop: CSVEGQNTGELFF. CDR3 DNA sequence: TGCAGCGTTGAGGGACAGAACACCGGGGAGCTGTTTTTT.

The genes are TRBV5-4 and TRBJ2-5; D is possibly TRBD2 (6 bases). The CDR3 is made up of 16 amino acids. Germline V gene sequence: CDR1 SGHNT, CDR2 YYREEE (reference sequence). The V and J ends lost 4 bases and 3 bases respectively, with 19 bases between them. As DNA, the CDR3 is TGTGCCAGCAGCCCATCCCTTCGGGGGAGCAAAGAGACCCAGTACTTC. Translation: CASSPSLRGSKETQYF.

This chain links TRBV7-6 with TRBJ2-7, with 7 nucleotides matching TRBD1. This CDR3 spans 15 amino acids. From germline, CDR1 is SGHVS and CDR2 FNYEAQ. The J segment lost 3 bases and the V segment lost 5 bases, leaving 10 bases of the junction unmatched. DNA of the CDR3: TGTGCCAGCAGCCCATTGGGTAGGACAGGCTACGAGCAGTACTTC. Translation: CASSPLGRTGYEQYF.

V and J are TRBV7-2 and TRBJ2-7, with D possibly being TRBD1 (6 bases). Germline V gene lookup returns CDR1 SGHTA and CDR2 FQGNSA. With 5 bases removed from V and 0 bases from J, the gap between germline ends came to 17 bases. The CDR3 has 16 amino acids. Written as DNA, the CDR3 is TGTGCCAGCAGCCTGGGGTGGGGGCGTAACTCCTACGAGCAGTACTTC. Translated, it gives CASSLGWGRNSYEQYF.